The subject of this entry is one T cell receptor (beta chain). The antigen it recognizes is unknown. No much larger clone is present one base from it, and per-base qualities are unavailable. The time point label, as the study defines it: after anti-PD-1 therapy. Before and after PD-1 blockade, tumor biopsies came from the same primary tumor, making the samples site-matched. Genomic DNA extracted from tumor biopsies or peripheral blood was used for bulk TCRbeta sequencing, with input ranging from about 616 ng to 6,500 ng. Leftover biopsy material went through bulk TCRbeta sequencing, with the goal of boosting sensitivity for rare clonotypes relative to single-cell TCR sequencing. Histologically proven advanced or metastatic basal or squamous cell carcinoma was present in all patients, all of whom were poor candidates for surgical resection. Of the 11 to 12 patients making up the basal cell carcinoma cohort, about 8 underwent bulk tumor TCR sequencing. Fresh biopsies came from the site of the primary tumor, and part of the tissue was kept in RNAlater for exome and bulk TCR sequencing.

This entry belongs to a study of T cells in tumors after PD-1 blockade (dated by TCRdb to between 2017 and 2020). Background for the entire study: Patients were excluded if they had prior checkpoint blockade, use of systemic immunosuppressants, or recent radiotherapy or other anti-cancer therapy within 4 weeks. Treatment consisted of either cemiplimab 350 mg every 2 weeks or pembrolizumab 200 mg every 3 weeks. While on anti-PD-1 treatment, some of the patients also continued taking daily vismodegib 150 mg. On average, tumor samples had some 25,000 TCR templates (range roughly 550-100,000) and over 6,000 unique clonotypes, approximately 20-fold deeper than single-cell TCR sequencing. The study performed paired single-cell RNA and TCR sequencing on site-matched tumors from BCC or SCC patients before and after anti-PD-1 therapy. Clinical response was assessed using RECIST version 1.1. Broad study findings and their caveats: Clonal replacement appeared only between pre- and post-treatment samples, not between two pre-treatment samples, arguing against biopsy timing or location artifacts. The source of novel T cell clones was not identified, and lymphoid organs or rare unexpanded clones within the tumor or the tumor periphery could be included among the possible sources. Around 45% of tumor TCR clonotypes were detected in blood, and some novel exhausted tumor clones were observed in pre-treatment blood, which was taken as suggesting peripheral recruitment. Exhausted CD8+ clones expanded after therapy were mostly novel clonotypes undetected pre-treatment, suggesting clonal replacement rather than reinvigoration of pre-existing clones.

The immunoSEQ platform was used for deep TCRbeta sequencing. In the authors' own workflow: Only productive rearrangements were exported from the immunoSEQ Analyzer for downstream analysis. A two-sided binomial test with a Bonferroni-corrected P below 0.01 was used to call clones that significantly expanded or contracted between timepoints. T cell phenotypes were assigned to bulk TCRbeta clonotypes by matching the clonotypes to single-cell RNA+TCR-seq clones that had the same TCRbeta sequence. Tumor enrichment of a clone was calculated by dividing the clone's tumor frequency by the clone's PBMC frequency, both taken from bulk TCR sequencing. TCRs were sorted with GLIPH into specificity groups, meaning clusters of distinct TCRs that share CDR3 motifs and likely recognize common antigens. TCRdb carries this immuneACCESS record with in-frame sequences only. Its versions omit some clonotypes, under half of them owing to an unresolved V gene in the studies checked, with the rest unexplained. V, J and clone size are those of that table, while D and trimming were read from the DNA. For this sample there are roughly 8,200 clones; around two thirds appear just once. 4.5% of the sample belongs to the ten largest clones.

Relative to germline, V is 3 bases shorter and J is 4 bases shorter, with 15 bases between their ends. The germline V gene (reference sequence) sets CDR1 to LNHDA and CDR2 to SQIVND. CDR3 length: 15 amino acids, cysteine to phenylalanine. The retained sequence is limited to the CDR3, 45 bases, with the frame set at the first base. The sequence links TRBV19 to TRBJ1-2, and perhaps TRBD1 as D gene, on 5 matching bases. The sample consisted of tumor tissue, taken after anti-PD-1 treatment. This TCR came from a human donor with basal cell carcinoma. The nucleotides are TGTGCCAGTAGTATCCGGGACGCAACTATCTATGGCTACACCTTC. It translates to CASSIRDATIYGYTF.